These 3 T cell receptor beta chains share one sample of origin, sequenced in a study of identifying expanded T cells in peripheral blood. TCRdb's table, derived via immunoSEQ multiplex PCR, lists solely in-frame clones and lacks some. The sample shows some 100,000 clones, approximately 90% of them seen only once. Sequencing was performed on blood. Receptor source: a person aged 18-69 years in good health.

This rearrangement joins TRBV29-1 to TRBJ2-7, with D perhaps TRBD1 (5 bases). The CDR3 consists of 14 residues. Trimming removed 8 bases at V and 4 bases at J, with 21 bases between. Per the germline V gene, CDR1 is SQVTM and CDR2 is ANQGSEA. The CDR3 sequence: CSPERSKQGYEQYF. Written as DNA, the CDR3 is TGCAGCCCCGAGAGGTCGAAGCAGGGATACGAGCAGTACTTC.

The chain couples TRBV6-5 to TRBJ2-1; the D is unclear. The germline gives CDR1 MNHEY, CDR2 SVGAGI. The CDR3 loop spans 13 amino acids. The V end was cut by 7 bases, the J end by 0 bases, with 7 bases between. CDR3 sequence (DNA): TGTGCCAGCAAAGGCGGCTCCTACAATGAGCAGTTCTTC. Protein: CASKGGSYNEQFF.

This rearrangement joins TRBV29-1 to TRBJ2-3, with D perhaps TRBD2 (5 bases). The V end lost 6 bases, the J end lost 0 bases, and 13 bases lay between the germline ends. The CDR3 is 14 residues long. Per germline, CDR1 SQVTM and CDR2 ANQGSEA. CDR3 DNA sequence: TGCAGCGTCCAAGCGGATCTCAGCACAGATACGCAGTATTTT. Translated: CSVQADLSTDTQYF.